This record looks at one TCR beta chain sequence and its context. The protocol was immunoSEQ multiplex PCR, while the TCRdb copy is restricted to in-frame clones and leaves out a portion. The sample shows about 260,000 clones, 75% to 90% of them seen only once. This sample was taken from a study of blood T cell repertoires in COVID-19. Background on the study: COVID-19 samples, acute and convalescent, were from the United States, Italy and Spain.

This receptor was obtained from a woman in her 40s who had recovered from COVID-19. Sequenced: peripheral blood.

The CDR3 loop is CARQTGTGGLSSNQPQHF. The CDR3 nucleotides are TGTGCCAGACAAACCGGGACAGGGGGACTAAGTAGCAATCAGCCCCAGCATTTT. The chain employs TRBV27 and TRBJ1-5, with 11 nucleotides matching TRBD1. This CDR3 spans 18 amino acids. CDR1 and CDR2 from the germline V gene are MNHEY and SMNVEV (reference sequence). V was pared by 9 bases and J by 0 bases, with 13 bases of the junction left unmatched.